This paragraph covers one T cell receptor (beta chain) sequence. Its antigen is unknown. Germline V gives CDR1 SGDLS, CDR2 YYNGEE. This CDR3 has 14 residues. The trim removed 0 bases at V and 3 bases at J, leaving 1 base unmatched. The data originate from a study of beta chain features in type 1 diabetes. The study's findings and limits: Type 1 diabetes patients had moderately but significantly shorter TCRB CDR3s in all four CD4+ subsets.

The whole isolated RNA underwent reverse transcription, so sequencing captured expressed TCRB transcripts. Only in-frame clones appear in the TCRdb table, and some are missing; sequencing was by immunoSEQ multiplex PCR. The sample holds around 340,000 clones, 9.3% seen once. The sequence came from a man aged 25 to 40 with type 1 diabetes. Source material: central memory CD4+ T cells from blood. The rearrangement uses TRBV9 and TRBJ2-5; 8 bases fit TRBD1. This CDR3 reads CASSVATGEETQYF. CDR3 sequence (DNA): TGTGCCAGCAGCGTAGCGACAGGGGAAGAGACCCAGTACTTC.